This TCR beta chain came from a study of patients and donors after allogeneic stem cell transplantation. TCRdb processed the RT-PCR reads anew with MiXCR; each CDR3 protein has one entry. The sample carries 200,000 to 250,000 distinct CDR3 sequences, roughly an eighth recorded once. This clonotype was seen more than once but under ten times. The specimen was blood, either unsorted or a sorted T cell fraction (not recorded which). This TCR was recovered from a human donor who was either an allogeneic HSCT recipient or a stem cell or donor lymphocyte infusion donor (not recorded which). It is not recorded whose cells these are; they may come from a transplant donor.

DNA for the CDR3: TGTGCCATTCGGACAGGGCATAATTCACCCCTCCACTTT. Translation gives CAIRTGHNSPLHF. The rearrangement links TRBV10-3 to TRBJ1-6; 8 bases are shared with TRBD1. J lost 5 bases, V lost 9 bases, and 3 bases had no gene match. The CDR3 is 13 residues long. Per germline, CDR1 ENHRY and CDR2 SYGVKD.